A single T cell receptor beta chain is shown here with its context. Which antigen it targets is not known. No clone much larger than this one lies a single base away; base qualities are absent. The twin pairs came from the European Cystic Fibrosis Twin and Sibling Study Cohort, a cohort that recruited patients from over a hundred CF clinics across 14 European countries. Zygosity and CFTR genotype were verified in-house, with zygosity tested by multiplex PCR of nine short tandem repeat loci. Peripheral blood was sampled from each twin, and clinical parameters were recorded on the day of blood sampling. Phenol/chloroform extraction was used to isolate genomic DNA from peripheral blood cells, and the DNA was then kept in TE buffer at 4 degrees C. The CDR1 and CDR2 encoded by the germline V gene are MGHRA and YSYEKL. Clipping removes 2 bases from V and 5 bases from J, with 14 as the unmatched junction base count. The CDR3 numbers 19 residues from cysteine through phenylalanine. This entry keeps only the CDR3 DNA: 57 bases, framed from base 1.

The data stem from a study of monozygotic twins with cystic fibrosis (TCRdb year 2021). Regarding the study in general: Barcoded libraries were prepared with roughly 14 PCR cycles from around 3 micrograms of fragmented DNA. TCR beta repertoires were compared within and between 16 monozygotic twin pairs with cystic fibrosis so that genetic influence on V and J gene usage could be assessed. Made up mostly of children and adolescents, the cohort included ten female and six male twin pairs ranging in age from roughly 2.0 to 40 years, with a median of roughly 9.1 years. Twins were ranked among about 1,100 cohort participants for weight-for-height and FEVPerc (FEV1 disease centile) on the day of blood sampling. Data for three of the twin pairs had previously been reported in another context.

Following the manufacturer's instructions, TCR beta CDR3 regions were amplified by multiplex PCR with the immunoSEQ immune profiling system. An Illumina NextSeq system was used for sequencing. The paper's data handling went like this. Sequence data were processed on the immunoSEQ Analyzer platform, and clonality was calculated as the square root of Simpson's index of productive rearrangements. Jensen-Shannon distance served as the measure of similarity in V and J usage, while OLGA was used to compute CDR3 generation probabilities. Shared CDR3 sequences were searched in the immuneACCESS database (August 2020) and in VDJdb (December 2020). TCRdb re-hosts the immuneACCESS table, in-frame sequences only. Its copies lack some clones; in the studies checked, an unresolved V gene accounts for under half of them, and the cause for the rest is not known. That table furnishes V, J and clone size, whereas the DNA furnished D and trimming. The sample table records 30,000 to 40,000 clones; approximately 65% of these occur just once. 0.7% to 1% of the sample rests with the top ten.

What the research found in general, with its limitations: Nucleotide-identical clonotype sharing was significantly higher within monozygotic CF twin pairs than between unrelated CF individuals (P = 0.000026, Mann-Whitney). Only a small cohort was studied, and no association of shared CDR3 numbers with age, concordance or disease severity was found. Simpson clonality was found to be generally low (median about 0.009), suggesting a naive-dominated repertoire, although higher clonality was observed in the most severely affected patients. V gene usage was most similar to the co-twin for 13 of 16 pairs, and J usage for 8 of 16 pairs, suggesting genetic constraints.

The clonotype was recovered from a girl aged 5-17 years with cystic fibrosis. The sequence links TRBV4-1 to TRBJ2-6, and 8 junctional nucleotides match TRBD2. Input material: blood. The CDR3 here reads CASSQPRASGFSWANVLTF. In nucleotide form, the sequence is TGCGCCAGCAGCCAACCCCGGGCTAGCGGGTTCTCCTGGGCCAACGTCCTGACTTTC.